The 25 T cell receptor beta chains listed next were all sequenced from one sample in a study of blood T cell repertoires in COVID-19. Sequenced by immunoSEQ multiplex PCR; TCRdb stores in-frame clones only, minus some. The sample lists about 200,000 clones, 84% occurring once. The sample consisted of peripheral blood. The receptor set was obtained from a human donor in a cohort sampled during active COVID-19.

The CDR3 loop is CAISDSGRANYEQYF. The DNA of the CDR3 is TGTGCCATCAGTGATAGCGGGAGAGCTAACTACGAGCAGTACTTC. This chain links TRBV10-3 with TRBJ2-7; 9 positions match TRBD2. With 3 bases clipped from V and 3 bases from J, the junction kept 6 bases outside the gene matches. This CDR3 spans 15 amino acids. Germline-derived CDR1 and CDR2 are ENHRY and SYGVKD.

The genes are TRBV2 and TRBJ2-1, with TRBD2 matching over 11 bases. Germline CDR1 SNHLY, CDR2 FYNNEI. Germline trimming cut 7 bases from V and 0 bases from J; bases unmatched to any gene: 5. This CDR3 spans 16 amino acids. The chain's CDR3 is CASTRLAGNSYNEQFF. The CDR3 region has the DNA TGTGCCAGCACCAGACTAGCGGGGAACTCCTACAATGAGCAGTTCTTC.

The chain carries TRBV7-8 and TRBJ1-3, with D perhaps matching TRBD1 (6 bases). Germline V gene sequence: CDR1 SGHVS, CDR2 FQNEAQ. This CDR3 comprises 16 residues. The V end lost 5 bases, the J end lost 2 bases, and 16 bases lay between the germline ends. This chain's CDR3 is CASSPSTTGTGNTIYF. The CDR3 DNA sequence: TGTGCCAGCAGCCCATCGACCACAGGGACTGGAAACACCATATATTTT.

The chain couples TRBV7-9 to TRBJ2-3, with 11 bases aligning to TRBD2. The CDR3 runs 17 residues. J was trimmed by 5 bases and V by 2 bases; bases with no gene match: 9. Germline-derived CDR1 and CDR2 are SEHNR and FQNEAQ (reference sequence). The CDR3 region is CASSLSLAGGYVDTQYF. CDR3 nucleotides: TGTGCCAGCAGCTTATCGCTAGCGGGAGGATATGTAGATACGCAGTATTTT.

The V and J genes are TRBV4-1 and TRBJ2-7, with 12 positions matching TRBD2. This CDR3 spans 17 amino acids. Trimming at V came to 1 base and at J to 0 bases, leaving 4 bases not matched to a gene. The V gene's germline CDR1 is MGHRA and CDR2 YSYEKL. The CDR3, as DNA: TGCGCCAGCAGCCAAGTGGAGACTAGCGGGAGCTCCTACGAGCAGTACTTC. Encoded protein: CASSQVETSGSSYEQYF.

The chain has TRBV2 and TRBJ2-6; 8 bases fit TRBD2. Germline loops: CDR1 SNHLY, CDR2 FYNNEI. V trimming: 6 bases; J trimming: 1 base; junction bases outside the gene matches: 5. The CDR3 is 16 amino acids. The CDR3 here is CASRSGGPSGANVLTF. The DNA of the CDR3 is TGTGCCAGCAGGTCGGGAGGGCCGTCTGGGGCCAACGTCCTGACTTTC.

The chain couples TRBV6-6 to TRBJ2-1, with 13 bases aligning to TRBD2. Germline loops: CDR1 MNHNY, CDR2 SVGAGI (reference sequence). V shed 6 bases and J 9 bases; nucleotides not matched to a gene: 5. The CDR3 length is 14 residues. CDR3 region: CASSLGLAGVEQFF. In DNA, the CDR3 is TGTGCCAGCAGCCTCGGACTAGCGGGAGTTGAGCAGTTCTTC.

The chain recombines TRBV15 with TRBJ1-2; D is unclear. Per the germline V gene, CDR1 is LNHNV and CDR2 is YYDKDF (reference sequence). Trimming removed 1 base at V and 7 bases at J, with 10 bases between. This CDR3 contains 13 residues. The CDR3 here is CATSRGRLAGYTF. Written as DNA, the CDR3 is TGTGCCACCAGCAGAGGACGGCTAGCTGGCTACACCTTC.

CDR3 amino acids: CASRSLAGEYNEQFF. The CDR3 DNA follows: TGTGCCAGCAGGTCCCTGGCGGGAGAATACAATGAGCAGTTCTTC. V gene TRBV6-6 combines with J gene TRBJ2-1, with 7 bases fitting TRBD2. After removal of 6 bases from V and 4 bases from J, the junction contained 9 bases not matched to a gene. This CDR3 has 15 amino acids. Germline V gene sequence: CDR1 MNHNY, CDR2 SVGAGI (reference sequence).

V gene TRBV5-1 combines with J gene TRBJ2-1, with D unclear. CDR3 length: 14 residues. Germline V gene sequence: CDR1 SGHRS, CDR2 YFSETQ. The V gene lost 0 bases and the J gene lost 0 bases, with 4 bases spanning the gap. The CDR3: CASSLGGSYNEQFF. CDR3 in DNA: TGCGCCAGCAGCTTGGGCGGCTCCTACAATGAGCAGTTCTTC. Based on the CDR3 plus reference TRBV5-1 and TRBJ2-1, the full variable domain is KAGVTQTPRYLIKTRGQQVTLSCSPISGHRSVSWYQQTPGQGLQFLFEYFSETQRNKGNFPGRFSGRQFSNSRSEMNVSTLELGDSALYLCASSLGGSYNEQFFGPGTRLTVL.

This chain connects TRBV9 to TRBJ1-3, with D tentatively TRBD1 (5 bases). V shed 3 bases and J shed 1 base, with 14 bases lying between them. Germline V gene lookup returns CDR1 SGDLS and CDR2 YYNGEE. This CDR3 region has 16 residues. The CDR3, as DNA: TGTGCCAGCAGCGCGACGCACTCAGGGTCTGGAAACACCATATATTTT. It translates to CASSATHSGSGNTIYF.

The CDR3 loop is CSGDREGEQYF. The CDR3 DNA is TGCAGTGGGGACAGGGAGGGCGAGCAGTACTTC. The chain has TRBV20-1 and TRBJ2-7; 9 bases map to TRBD1. Losses at the gene ends were 7 bases for V and 6 bases for J; bases not matched to a gene: 4. Looked up from germline, CDR1 is DFQATT and CDR2 is SNEGSKA (reference sequence). This CDR3 contains 11 residues.

This clone appeared a few times. This chain's CDR3 is CASSPTMKDTQYF. In DNA, the CDR3 is TGTGCCAGCAGTCCAACTATGAAAGATACGCAGTATTTT. This chain joins TRBV6-5 and TRBJ2-3; no clear D gene. Germline V lookup: CDR1 MNHEY, CDR2 SVGAGI. Deletions cut 5 bases from V and 5 bases from J, with 11 bases between. The CDR3 is 13 residues long.

CDR3 DNA sequence: TGTGCCAGTAGGCAAACAGCATACAATCAGCCCCAGCATTTT. This codes for CASRQTAYNQPQHF. The chain links TRBV19 to TRBJ1-5; D uncertain. The germline V gene encodes CDR1 LNHDA and CDR2 SQIVND (reference sequence). CDR3 length: 14 residues. Trimming took off 6 bases at V and 3 bases at J, with 12 bases between the two ends.

This clone was counted once. CDR3 in amino acids: CAISELGPSYEQYF. CDR3 DNA: TGTGCCATCAGTGAACTGGGCCCATCCTACGAGCAGTACTTC. The chain is built from TRBV10-3 and TRBJ2-7; D ambiguous. The germline CDR1 and CDR2 sequences are ENHRY and SYGVKD. This CDR3 contains 14 residues. V lost 3 bases and J lost 1, with 10 bases in between.

The J gene is TRBJ2-7, the V gene TRBV27; 9 nucleotides line up with TRBD1. V lost 2 bases to trimming and J lost 4 bases; unmatched junction nucleotides: 12. Germline V gene data show CDR1 as MNHEY and CDR2 as SMNVEV (reference sequence). This CDR3 has 17 amino acids. The CDR3 DNA reads as TGTGCCAGCAGTTTAGGGCCGCCGGGACAGGGCACGTACGAGCAGTACTTC. Encoded protein: CASSLGPPGQGTYEQYF.

Of note for this clone: Different DNA sequences within this sample yield the same CDR3. The rearrangement links TRBV28 to TRBJ1-2; no clear D gene. The CDR3 totals 11 residues. In germline, CDR1 is MDHEN, CDR2 SYDVKM. V was clipped by 3 bases and J by 4 bases, with 3 bases between them. CDR3 sequence reads: CASSLRYGYTF. The CDR3 coding sequence is TGTGCCAGCAGTTTGCGCTATGGCTACACCTTC.

The CDR3 reads CASSNGQNTGELFF. The CDR3 DNA sequence: TGCGCCAGCAGCAATGGACAGAACACCGGGGAGCTGTTTTTT. V is TRBV5-1 and J is TRBJ2-2; D is perhaps TRBD1 (5 bases). Germline lookup yields CDR1 SGHRS and CDR2 YFSETQ. This CDR3 region has 14 residues. V lost 4 bases, J lost 1 base, and 8 bases lay in between.

The chain uses TRBV5-1 and TRBJ1-1; 9 nucleotides line up with TRBD1. The CDR3 extends over 14 amino acids. The germline V gene encodes CDR1 SGHRS and CDR2 YFSETQ. Trimming took 7 bases from V and 0 from J; bases not matched to a gene: 4. The CDR3 DNA reads TGCGCCAGCGGGGACAGGGACATGAACACTGAAGCTTTCTTT. This sequence encodes CASGDRDMNTEAFF.

V is TRBV7-2 and J is TRBJ2-1; D is possibly TRBD2 (5 bases). The CDR3 sequence is 13 residues long. In germline, CDR1 is SGHTA, CDR2 FQGNSA. Trimming removed 3 bases from V and 6 bases from J, with 9 bases in between. The DNA of the CDR3 is TGTGCCAGCAGCTTGAGAGGACTCAATGAGCAGTTCTTC. Translated, it gives CASSLRGLNEQFF.

The chain carries TRBV18 and TRBJ1-2, with D uncertain. The germline V gene encodes CDR1 KGHSH and CDR2 LQKENI. V gave up 6 bases and J gave up 8 bases, with 19 bases separating them. The CDR3 runs to 14 residues. The CDR3 here is CASSTFTDLEGYTF. CDR3 bases: TGTGCCAGCTCGACCTTTACAGACCTCGAAGGCTACACCTTC.

The chain recombines TRBV12-3 or TRBV12-4 with TRBJ2-7; D remains unclear. V was cut by 3 bases and J by 7 bases, with 13 bases left in between. The length of the CDR3 is 13 residues. CDR3 in amino acids: CASSFRSSWEQYF. The CDR3 region has the DNA TGTGCCAGCAGTTTTAGATCTTCTTGGGAGCAGTACTTC.

The table lists this clone with a count of one. V usage is TRBV2 and J usage is TRBJ1-2; D is perhaps TRBD1 (5 bases). CDR3 length: 14 amino acids. V dropped 4 bases and J dropped 4 bases, with 13 bases sitting between them. Germline-derived CDR1 and CDR2 are SNHLY and FYNNEI. The CDR3 sequence: CASSVGRLLYGYTF. The CDR3 nucleotides are TGTGCCAGCAGTGTGGGGCGGCTACTCTATGGCTACACCTTC.

CDR3 residues: CASGTGNSPLHF. CDR3 sequence (DNA): TGTGCCAGCGGGACAGGGAATTCACCCCTCCACTTT. V gene TRBV2 combines with J gene TRBJ1-6; 9 bases map to TRBD1. J gave up 7 bases and V 8 bases, and 0 bases lay outside the gene matches. There are 12 residues in the CDR3. Germline values: CDR1 SNHLY, CDR2 FYNNEI.

This chain links TRBV24-1 with TRBJ2-3; D may be TRBD2 (5 bases). Trimming left V 0 bases short and J 0 bases short, with 9 bases between. The CDR3 covers 16 residues. Looked up from germline, CDR1 is KGHDR and CDR2 is SFDVKD. This chain's CDR3 is CATSDLRRASTDTQYF. CDR3 sequence (DNA): TGTGCCACCAGTGATTTGCGGCGGGCCAGCACAGATACGCAGTATTTT.